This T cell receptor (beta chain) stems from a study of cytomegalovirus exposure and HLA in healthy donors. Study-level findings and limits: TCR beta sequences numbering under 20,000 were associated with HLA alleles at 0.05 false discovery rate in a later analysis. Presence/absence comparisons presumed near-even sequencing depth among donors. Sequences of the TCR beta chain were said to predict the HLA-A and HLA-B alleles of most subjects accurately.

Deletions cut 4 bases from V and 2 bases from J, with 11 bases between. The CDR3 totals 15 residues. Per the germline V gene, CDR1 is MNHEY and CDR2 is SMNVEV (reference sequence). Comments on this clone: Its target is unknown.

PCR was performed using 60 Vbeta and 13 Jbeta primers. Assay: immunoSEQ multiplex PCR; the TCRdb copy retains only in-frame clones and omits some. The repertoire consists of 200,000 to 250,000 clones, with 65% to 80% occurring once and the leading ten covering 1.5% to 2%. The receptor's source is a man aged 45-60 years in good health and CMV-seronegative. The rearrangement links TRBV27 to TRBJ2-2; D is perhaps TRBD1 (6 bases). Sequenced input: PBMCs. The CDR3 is CASSWAGVNTGELFF. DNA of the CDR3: TGTGCCAGCAGTTGGGCAGGGGTTAACACCGGGGAGCTGTTTTTT.